The 3 T cell receptor beta chains presented below share a single source sample, sequenced in a study of T cell repertoires in cytomegalovirus infection. From the reads, TCRdb called clonotypes with MiXCR, one entry per CDR3 protein. The profile covers 150,000 to 200,000 distinct CDR3 sequences, with 14% appearing a single time and roughly 30% taken by the ten largest. Sequencing was performed on PBMCs. All receptors derive from a human donor in good health (CMV status not recorded). Some clones in this sample may be carry-over from other donors' samples.

The chain recombines TRBV6-1 with TRBJ2-5; possibly TRBD1 or TRBD2 for D (5 bases each). The CDR3 sequence is 13 residues long. Germline V gene lookup returns CDR1 MNHNS and CDR2 SASEGT. V was cut by 1 base and J by 8 bases, with 11 bases left in between. The DNA for the CDR3 is TGTGCCAGCAGTGAAGGGGACCTTCGAACCCAGTACTTC. Encoded protein: CASSEGDLRTQYF.

The CDR3 sequence is CASSSGLVYTGELFF. CDR3 in DNA: TGTGCCAGCAGCTCGGGACTAGTGTACACCGGGGAGCTGTTTTTT. The gene calls are TRBV7-2 and TRBJ2-2, with 8 nucleotides matching TRBD2. Per the germline V gene, CDR1 is SGHTA and CDR2 is FQGNSA. V was pared by 4 bases and J by 3 bases, with 4 bases of the junction left unmatched. The CDR3 has 15 residues. The full variable domain, with the rest looked up from reference TRBV7-2 and TRBJ2-2, is GAGVSQSPSNKVTEKGKDVELRCDPISGHTALYWYRQSLGQGLEFLIYFQGNSAPDKSGLPSDRFSAERTGGSVSTLTIQRTQQEDSAVYLCASSSGLVYTGELFFGEGSRLTVL.

The rearrangement joins TRBV19 to TRBJ2-4; D unresolved. With 5 bases removed from V and 7 bases from J, the gap between germline ends came to 15 bases. CDR1 is LNHDA and CDR2 is SQIVND in the germline V gene (reference sequence). The CDR3 has 14 residues. The DNA for the CDR3 is TGTGCCAGTAGTTCCTTAGCCGGTGGGAACATTCAGTACTTC. This encodes CASSSLAGGNIQYF.